Listed below are T cell receptor beta chains from one sample, sequenced in a study of regulatory T cells in long-lasting Graves disease. TCRdb re-called the multiplex PCR reads through MiXCR, storing one row per CDR3 protein. The sample shows approximately 360,000 distinct CDR3 sequences, 20% to 25% of them seen only once. Material: peripheral blood mononuclear cells (PBMCs), obtained when the disease was refractory, from a patient treated with antithyroid drugs. These receptors were collected from a woman in her thirties or forties with Graves disease. The CDR3 runs from the conserved cysteine through the conserved F or W. A D gene is named only where the DNA matches it firmly. Size tells how often a clone was seen (once, few, many) or the class of an expanded clone, and some rows leave it out.

clone size,J gene,V gene,D gene,CDR3 protein,CDR3 DNA
-,TRBJ1-1,TRBV5-1,-,CASSLLGARTEAFF,TGCGCCAGCAGCTTGTTGGGGGCTCGCACTGAAGCTTTCTTT
-,TRBJ2-1,TRBV2,-,CASSLPLGPNEQFF,TGTGCCAGCAGCCTCCCCCTAGGGCCCAATGAGCAGTTCTTC
many,TRBJ1-6,TRBV25-1,-,CASSEGGSPLHF,TGTGCCAGCAGTGAAGGGGGATCACCCCTCCACTTT
many,TRBJ1-2,TRBV25-1,-,CASSEFGYYGYTF,TGTGCCAGCAGTGAATTCGGGTACTATGGCTACACCTTC
many,TRBJ2-6,TRBV7-8,-,CASSLATSGANVLTF,TGTGCCAGCAGCTTAGCAACCTCTGGGGCCAACGTCCTGACTTTC
-,TRBJ2-2,TRBV9,-,CASNFMSGELFF,TGTGCCAGCAATTTTATGTCCGGGGAGCTGTTTTTT
few,TRBJ2-7,TRBV9,-,CASSPRGNEQYF,TGTGCCAGCAGCCCGAGGGGGAACGAGCAGTACTTC
few,TRBJ1-1,TRBV19,-,CASSIVPGEEMNTEAFF,TGTGCCAGTAGTATAGTCCCCGGGGAGGAAATGAACACTGAAGCTTTCTTT
many,TRBJ2-7,TRBV12-3/TRBV12-4,-,CASSGRTYEQYF,TGTGCCAGCAGTGGACGGACCTACGAGCAGTACTTC
-,TRBJ2-1,TRBV5-1,TRBD2,CASSRGTSDNEQFF,TGCGCCAGCAGCCGAGGGACTAGCGACAATGAGCAGTTCTTC
many,TRBJ2-7,TRBV11-3,-,CASSLVRGGEQYF,TGTGCCAGCAGCTTAGTAAGGGGCGGCGAGCAGTACTTC
many,TRBJ2-7,TRBV27,TRBD2,CASSSLTSGSWQQYF,TGTGCCAGCAGTTCCCTGACTAGCGGGAGTTGGCAGCAGTACTTC
few,TRBJ2-2,TRBV18,-,CASSPSSGGELFF,TGTGCCAGCTCACCATCATCGGGCGGGGAGCTGTTTTTT
many,TRBJ2-7,TRBV12-3/TRBV12-4,TRBD2,CASSSSRLAGVREQYF,TGTGCCAGCAGTTCCTCCCGACTAGCGGGAGTAAGGGAGCAGTACTTC
-,TRBJ1-2,TRBV7-2,-,CASSPGGAPANYGYTF,TGTGCCAGCAGCCCAGGCGGGGCCCCAGCTAACTATGGCTACACCTTC
many,TRBJ1-2,TRBV28,-,CASSIPPRATGYTF,TGTGCCAGCAGTATCCCCCCGAGGGCTACGGGCTACACCTTC
-,TRBJ2-7,TRBV20-1,-,CSARRATYEQYF,TGCAGTGCTAGGAGGGCTACCTACGAGCAGTACTTC
few,TRBJ1-3,TRBV27,-,CASSFRGSAGNTIYF,TGTGCCAGCAGTTTCCGGGGGTCGGCTGGAAACACCATATATTTT
few,TRBJ1-4,TRBV7-9,-,CASSLAQDNEKLFF,TGTGCCAGCAGCTTAGCTCAGGATAATGAAAAACTGTTTTTT
-,TRBJ1-6,TRBV6-5,-,CASSWGSDSPLHF,TGTGCCAGCAGTTGGGGGAGCGACTCACCCCTCCACTTT
-,TRBJ2-6,TRBV6-2/TRBV6-3,-,CASSYGQAGANVLTF,TGTGCCAGCAGTTACGGGCAGGCTGGGGCCAACGTCCTGACTTTC
many,TRBJ2-4,TRBV20-1,-,CSARVAGKQDIQYF,TGCAGTGCTAGAGTAGCAGGGAAACAGGACATTCAGTACTTC
-,TRBJ2-4,TRBV15,-,CATSRAGSVAKNIQYF,TGTGCCACCAGCAGAGCTGGCTCCGTAGCCAAAAACATTCAGTACTTC
-,TRBJ2-7,TRBV29-1,-,CSVDKGYEQYF,TGCAGCGTTGATAAGGGCTACGAGCAGTACTTC
-,TRBJ2-3,TRBV29-1,-,CSVEDRASGSTDTQYF,TGCAGCGTTGAAGATCGGGCGAGCGGGAGCACAGATACGCAGTATTTT
few,TRBJ1-6,TRBV6-1,-,CASSRTGSPLHF,TGTGCCAGCAGTCGGACGGGGTCACCCCTCCACTTT
many,TRBJ2-7,TRBV11-2,TRBD1,CASSLNGQGAFGEQYF,TGTGCCAGCAGCTTAAATGGACAGGGGGCGTTCGGGGAGCAGTACTTC
many,TRBJ2-7,TRBV7-2,TRBD2,CASRPSGGSYEQYF,TGTGCCAGCAGACCGTCGGGGGGGAGCTACGAGCAGTACTTC
many,TRBJ1-2,TRBV5-1,-,CASRIGGLHGYGYTF,TGCGCCAGCAGGATCGGGGGCCTTCATGGCTATGGCTACACCTTC
-,TRBJ2-4,TRBV5-1,-,CASSFSAGAKNIQYF,TGCGCCAGCAGCTTTTCGGCGGGAGCCAAAAACATTCAGTACTTC